This TCR beta chain was obtained from a study of blood T cell repertoires in COVID-19. Study-level information: Both acute and convalescent COVID-19 samples were obtained from the United States, Italy and Spain.

In the study's own analysis: Nucleated cell counts were estimated from reference gene primer amplification. Produced via immunoSEQ multiplex PCR; TCRdb's table is partial and in-frame only. V, J and clone size are taken as reported in that table, and D and trimming were inferred from the DNA itself. The sample includes 150,000 to 200,000 clones, approximately 80% of them seen just once. The germline gives CDR1 SGHNT, CDR2 YYREEE (reference sequence). J lost 11 bases, V lost 4 bases, and 5 bases had no gene match. This CDR3 region has 12 residues. Those who participated ranged in age from roughly 18 to 89 years and resided in 24 US areas. Participants' own reports of clinical history determined their cohort assignment. This clone was observed a few times.

The rearrangement uses TRBV5-4 and TRBJ2-1, with 8 bases lining up with TRBD1. Sequencing input: PBMCs or T cells enriched from blood (not recorded which). The sequence was obtained from a man aged 50-59 years who had recovered from COVID-19. In DNA form, the CDR3 reads TGTGCCAGCAGCCAGACAGGGGTCCAGCAGTTCTTC. Amino acids: CASSQTGVQQFF.